Each of the 20 T cell receptor beta chains below was sequenced from the same sample in a study of chemoradiotherapy in HPV16-positive cancers (dated by TCRdb to between 2021 and 2024). Library method: the immunoSEQ multiplex PCR assay. TCRdb provides this immuneACCESS table in a form limited to in-frame rearrangements. Some clones are lacking; in checked studies, under half of them reflect an unresolved V gene, and why the rest are absent is not known. Across this sample there are 8,500 to 9,000 clones, with roughly 70% seen only once. The leading ten clones occupy 8% to 9.5% of the sample. This material was collected from a patient who underwent chemoradiotherapy. The receptors come from a human donor with HPV-associated anogenital cancer.

In this sample, this clone turned up a few times. The CDR3 sequence: CASSQGGYDEQYF. CDR3 in DNA: TGCGCCAGCAGCCAAGGAGGGTATGACGAGCAGTACTTC. This chain connects TRBV4-3 to TRBJ2-7; a possible D gene is TRBD2 (5 bases). Germline CDR1 and CDR2: LGHNA and YSLEER. The CDR3 contains 13 residues. V gave up 1 base and J gave up 5 bases, with 9 bases separating them.

The chain couples TRBV5-6 to TRBJ1-2; D is ambiguous. The CDR3 sequence is 15 residues long. Germline CDR1 is SGHDT and CDR2 is YYEEEE. Trimming removed 4 bases at V and 8 bases at J, with 21 bases between. The CDR3 DNA follows: TGTGCCAGCAGCCCCCTCGCCAGGCCGTGGATGGGCTACACCTTC. It is translated as CASSPLARPWMGYTF.

The V gene is TRBV29-1, the J gene TRBJ2-4; D remains ambiguous. V lost 1 base and J lost 6, with 19 bases in between. This CDR3 has 16 residues. The V gene's germline CDR1 is SQVTM and CDR2 ANQGSEA. CDR3 sequence reads: CSVEAPASPKPNIQYF. CDR3 nucleotide sequence: TGCAGCGTTGAAGCCCCAGCCTCCCCCAAGCCAAACATTCAGTACTTC. The full variable domain, rest sourced from reference TRBV29-1 and TRBJ2-4, is SAVISQKPSRDICQRGTSLTIQCQVDSQVTMMFWYRQQPGQSLTLIATANQGSEATYESGFVIDKFPISRPNLTFSTLTVSNMSPEDSSIYLCSVEAPASPKPNIQYFGAGTRLSVL.

J is TRBJ2-7 and V is TRBV7-8; perhaps TRBD2 as D (6 bases). The V end was cut by 5 bases, the J end by 4 bases, with 9 bases between. Germline CDR1 reads SGHVS; CDR2 reads FQNEAQ. The CDR3 is made up of 12 amino acids. CDR3 bases: TGTGCCAGCAGCCCGCGGGGTTACGAGCAGTACTTC. Translated, it gives CASSPRGYEQYF.

V gene TRBV19 combines with J gene TRBJ1-2, with TRBD1 as a possible D gene (6 bases). V was clipped by 7 bases and J by 0 bases, with 12 bases between them. The CDR3 runs 14 residues. Germline lookup yields CDR1 LNHDA and CDR2 SQIVND (reference sequence). For the CDR3, the DNA is TGTGCCAGTAAACGGGACACCGCTAACTATGGCTACACCTTC. It codes for CASKRDTANYGYTF.

The chain carries TRBV6-6 and TRBJ1-3; a weak D match, TRBD1 (5 bases). V was clipped by 4 bases and J by 4 bases, with 11 bases between them. Per the germline V gene, CDR1 is MNHNY and CDR2 is SVGAGI (reference sequence). The CDR3 contains 14 residues. Written as DNA, the CDR3 is TGTGCCAGCAGTTGGTCCAGGGACGGAAACACCATATATTTT. The encoded protein is CASSWSRDGNTIYF.

The chain is built from TRBV2 and TRBJ2-2; perhaps TRBD1 as D (5 bases). Trimming removed 6 bases at V and 13 bases at J, with 24 bases between. The germline CDR1 and CDR2 sequences are SNHLY and FYNNEI. This CDR3 has 15 amino acids. CDR3 in amino acids: CASSENPTARTGLFF. CDR3 coding DNA: TGTGCCAGCAGCGAAAACCCGACAGCCCGAACAGGGCTGTTTTTT.

Regarding this clone: The same CDR3 also results from other DNA sequences found in this sample. V is TRBV30 and J is TRBJ1-6, with D perhaps TRBD1 (6 bases). The ends were cut back, 0 bases at V and 8 bases at J, with 14 bases in the middle. This CDR3 comprises 15 residues. CDR1 is GTSNPN, CDR2 SVGIG, per germline (reference sequence). The CDR3 spells CAWSVVGAGDSPLHF. The CDR3 DNA sequence: TGTGCCTGGAGTGTAGTGGGGGCCGGAGATTCACCCCTCCACTTT.

The sample holds one count of this clone. This chain links TRBV6-1 with TRBJ1-2; possibly TRBD1 for D (5 bases). CDR1 and CDR2 from the germline V gene are MNHNS and SASEGT. This CDR3 has 13 residues. The V end lost 8 bases, the J end lost 8 bases, and 18 bases lay between the germline ends. As DNA, the CDR3 is TGTGCCAGCGCAACCAGGGACCGGAGGGGCTACACCTTC. It translates to CASATRDRRGYTF.

The genes are TRBV5-4 and TRBJ2-3; D ambiguous. The CDR3 has 13 amino acids. V was pared by 3 bases and J by 6 bases, with 11 bases between. Germline V gene data show CDR1 as SGHNT and CDR2 as YYREEE (reference sequence). The CDR3 DNA reads TGTGCCAGCAGCTCCCTGGTCGGCGATACGCAGTATTTT. Its translation is CASSSLVGDTQYF.

The chain joins TRBV2 to TRBJ1-2; 9 bases map to TRBD1. Germline V gene lookup returns CDR1 SNHLY and CDR2 FYNNEI. This CDR3 comprises 16 residues. V shed 7 bases and J 0 bases; nucleotides not matched to a gene: 9. CDR3 DNA sequence: TGTGCCAGCATGAACAGGGGGCAGGTAGCTAACTATGGCTACACCTTC. Its translation is CASMNRGQVANYGYTF.

This clone was observed a handful of times. This chain connects TRBV2 to TRBJ2-7, with a weak D call TRBD1 (6 bases). Between the trimmed V and J ends, which lost 1 base and 5 bases, there was a span of 15 bases. In germline, CDR1 is SNHLY, CDR2 FYNNEI. CDR3 length: 15 amino acids. The CDR3 reads CASSEEIQGIHEQYF. CDR3 DNA: TGTGCCAGCAGTGAAGAAATACAGGGTATCCACGAGCAGTACTTC.

This clone was seen only a few times. The V and J genes are TRBV25-1 and TRBJ2-5; possible D gene TRBD1, 6 bases. CDR3 length: 14 amino acids. The germline V gene encodes CDR1 MGHDK and CDR2 SYGVNS. The germline V and J ends were trimmed by 2 bases and 1 base, with 8 bases remaining between them. The CDR3 protein is CASSEMDSQETQYF. As DNA, the CDR3 is TGTGCCAGCAGTGAAATGGACAGCCAAGAGACCCAGTACTTC.

V gene TRBV9 combines with J gene TRBJ2-5; D might be TRBD2 (5 bases). CDR3 length equals 15 residues. Germline CDR1 SGDLS, CDR2 YYNGEE. Trimming left V 0 bases short and J 2 bases short, with 11 bases between. The CDR3 loop is CASSVGREMQETQYF. The CDR3, as DNA: TGTGCCAGCAGCGTAGGTCGGGAAATGCAAGAGACCCAGTACTTC.

The chain links TRBV7-2 to TRBJ1-3; unclear D gene. The CDR3 spans 14 residues. The ends were cut back, 5 bases at V and 7 bases at J, with 15 bases in the middle. Germline V gives CDR1 SGHTA, CDR2 FQGNSA. CDR3 sequence: CASSPGGGGNTIYF. The DNA of the CDR3 is TGTGCCAGCAGCCCGGGTGGTGGCGGGAACACCATATATTTT.

The chain couples TRBV5-1 to TRBJ2-1, with a weak D call TRBD1 (7 bases). V gave up 1 base and J gave up 2 bases, with 10 bases separating them. Germline V gene sequence: CDR1 SGHRS, CDR2 YFSETQ. The CDR3 totals 15 residues. The CDR3 here is CASSLTGEAYNEQFF. The CDR3, as DNA: TGCGCCAGCAGCTTGACAGGGGAGGCCTACAATGAGCAGTTCTTC.

This CDR3 is CASSLGLGQNTEAFF. CDR3 nucleotides: TGCGCCAGCAGCTTGGGTCTGGGACAGAACACTGAAGCTTTCTTT. V usage is TRBV5-1 and J usage is TRBJ1-1; D is perhaps TRBD1 (6 bases). The length of the CDR3 is 15 residues. Germline V CDR1 and CDR2: SGHRS, YFSETQ. Trimming cost V 0 bases and J 1 base, with 10 bases left between them.

This chain connects TRBV28 to TRBJ2-1, with D tentatively TRBD1 (6 bases). In germline, CDR1 is MDHEN, CDR2 SYDVKM. This CDR3 is built from 14 residues. With 7 bases removed from V and 4 bases from J, the gap between germline ends came to 14 bases. The CDR3: CASTLGDRYNEQFF. The DNA for the CDR3 is TGTGCCAGCACCCTCGGAGACAGGTACAATGAGCAGTTCTTC.

The gene calls are TRBV27 and TRBJ1-5; D ambiguous. The CDR3 loop spans 13 amino acids. V lost 3 bases to trimming and J lost 4 bases, with 7 bases between them. Per the germline V gene, CDR1 is MNHEY and CDR2 is SMNVEV (reference sequence). DNA of the CDR3: TGTGCCAGCAGTTTTACGGTTAATCAGCCCCAGCATTTT. As protein: CASSFTVNQPQHF.

This sequence joins TRBV10-1 and TRBJ2-1, with TRBD2 identical over 11 bases. V shed 2 bases and J 6 bases; nucleotides not matched to a gene: 9. Germline assignment: CDR1 WNHNN and CDR2 SYGVQD (reference sequence). The CDR3 is made up of 17 amino acids. CDR3 in amino acids: CASSEGVAGGPRNEQFF. Written as DNA, the CDR3 is TGCGCCAGCAGTGAGGGGGTAGCGGGGGGGCCTCGCAATGAGCAGTTCTTC.